These 15 T cell receptor beta chains originate from one sample sequenced in a study of beta chain features in type 1 diabetes. Every isolated RNA sample was fully reverse transcribed, so sequencing captured expressed TCRB transcripts. Libraries were prepared by immunoSEQ multiplex PCR; TCRdb keeps only in-frame clonotypes and omits some of them. The data contain tens of thousands of clones, about 70% of them singletons. The sequencing input was Tregs from blood. The receptors stem from a woman in her 40s in good health.

This clone was observed a few times. The V call is TRBV4-2, the J call TRBJ2-3; D possibly corresponds to TRBD1 (5 bases). The CDR3 extends over 15 amino acids. Germline CDR1 is LGHNA and CDR2 is YNFKEQ. Trimming removed 4 bases from V and 5 bases from J, with 16 bases in between. This CDR3 reads CASSPGSGYGDTQYF. CDR3 in DNA: TGTGCCAGCAGCCCTGGGTCAGGGTACGGAGATACGCAGTATTTT.

The chain is built from TRBV5-1 and TRBJ1-2; TRBD1 agrees at 7 bases. V gave up 0 bases and J gave up 2 bases; unmatched junction bases: 4. This CDR3 has 15 residues. The V gene's germline CDR1 is SGHRS and CDR2 YFSETQ. CDR3 DNA: TGCGCCAGCAGCTTGGAAGGCAGGGGGAACTATGGCTACACCTTC. Its protein product is CASSLEGRGNYGYTF.

This clone is classed as medium-sized. The chain has TRBV5-4 and TRBJ1-2; D is ambiguous. With 4 bases removed from V and 0 bases from J, the gap between germline ends came to 10 bases. The CDR3 has 14 residues. Germline CDR1 and CDR2: SGHNT and YYREEE (reference sequence). The CDR3 DNA reads TGTGCCAGCAGCGCGAGCGGGGCTAACTATGGCTACACCTTC. Protein: CASSASGANYGYTF.

This clone was found once. The rearrangement uses TRBV5-1 and TRBJ2-1; 7 nucleotides align to TRBD1. The CDR3 extends over 16 amino acids. Germline V gene lookup returns CDR1 SGHRS and CDR2 YFSETQ. Trimming removed 4 bases from V and 4 bases from J; junction bases left unmatched: 11. The chain's CDR3 is CASSLGVGQLYNEQFF. The CDR3 nucleotides are TGCGCCAGCAGCCTGGGTGTGGGACAGCTATACAATGAGCAGTTCTTC. Supplemented by reference TRBV5-1 and TRBJ2-1, the full variable domain reads KAGVTQTPRYLIKTRGQQVTLSCSPISGHRSVSWYQQTPGQGLQFLFEYFSETQRNKGNFPGRFSGRQFSNSRSEMNVSTLELGDSALYLCASSLGVGQLYNEQFFGPGTRLTVL.

J is TRBJ2-7 and V is TRBV18; 9 bases are a match to TRBD1. With V trimmed by 6 bases and J by 5 bases, 14 bases remained unmatched. This CDR3 is built from 16 residues. Germline CDR1 reads KGHSH; CDR2 reads LQKENI. CDR3 DNA: TGTGCCAGCTCCCGAAGGGCCGGACAGGGGAACGACGAGCAGTACTTC. It specifies CASSRRAGQGNDEQYF.

This chain uses TRBV10-1 with TRBJ2-3; 11 nucleotides match TRBD2. Trimming cost V 5 bases and J 6 bases; bases outside gene matches: 4. This CDR3 contains 14 residues. CDR1 and CDR2 from the germline V gene are WNHNN and SYGVQD (reference sequence). The CDR3 spells CASSLTSGADTQYF. The CDR3 nucleotides are TGCGCCAGCAGTTTGACTAGCGGGGCCGATACGCAGTATTTT.

The chain combines TRBV5-1 with TRBJ2-3, with 9 bases matching TRBD1. The V gene end was trimmed by 3 bases and the J gene end by 4 bases; junction bases not matched to a gene: 3. From germline, CDR1 is SGHRS and CDR2 YFSETQ. The CDR3 has 14 residues. The CDR3 coding sequence is TGCGCCAGCAGCTGGGACAGGGCCGCAGATACGCAGTATTTT. Translation: CASSWDRAADTQYF.

J is TRBJ1-1 and V is TRBV5-1; D is possibly TRBD1 (5 bases). The CDR3 covers 15 residues. Germline V gene lookup returns CDR1 SGHRS and CDR2 YFSETQ. V was trimmed by 0 bases and J by 2 bases, leaving 11 bases between them. The CDR3 protein is CASSLVLGPNTEAFF. CDR3 nucleotide sequence: TGCGCCAGCAGCTTGGTATTGGGGCCAAACACTGAAGCTTTCTTT.

The chain links TRBV5-1 to TRBJ2-3; a weak D match, TRBD1 (6 bases). From germline, CDR1 is SGHRS and CDR2 YFSETQ. Trimming left V 4 bases short and J 5 bases short, with 20 bases between. There are 16 residues in the CDR3. Here the CDR3 reads CASSPTRVGAGDTQYF. The DNA of the CDR3 is TGCGCCAGCAGCCCCACCCGTGTGGGGGCTGGAGATACGCAGTATTTT. The full variable domain, in which reference TRBV5-1 and TRBJ2-3 provide the parts outside the CDR3, is KAGVTQTPRYLIKTRGQQVTLSCSPISGHRSVSWYQQTPGQGLQFLFEYFSETQRNKGNFPGRFSGRQFSNSRSEMNVSTLELGDSALYLCASSPTRVGAGDTQYFGPGTRLTVL.

The sample holds a few counts of this clone. V usage is TRBV11-2 and J usage is TRBJ1-2; no definite D call. The V end was cut by 2 bases, the J end by 4 bases, with 14 bases between. This CDR3 spans 15 amino acids. CDR1 and CDR2 (germline): SGHAT, FQNNGV. CDR3 loop: CASSLSFERSYGYTF. The CDR3 DNA sequence: TGTGCCAGCAGCTTATCGTTCGAGAGGAGCTATGGCTACACCTTC.

J is TRBJ1-6 and V is TRBV7-9, with D perhaps matching TRBD1 (6 bases). Between the trimmed V and J ends, which lost 11 bases and 7 bases, there was a span of 15 bases. CDR3 size: 13 residues. Germline-derived CDR1 and CDR2 are SEHNR and FQNEAQ (reference sequence). CDR3 in amino acids: CAWNRDVNSPLHF. The CDR3 DNA is TGTGCCTGGAACAGGGATGTGAATTCACCCCTCCACTTT.

This clone was observed a few times. V usage is TRBV29-1 and J usage is TRBJ2-1; 7 nucleotides agree with TRBD2. The trim removed 4 bases at V and 7 bases at J, leaving 10 bases unmatched. Looked up from germline, CDR1 is SQVTM and CDR2 is ANQGSEA. This CDR3 is built from 14 residues. CDR3 sequence: CSVVSRGGRNEQFF. The CDR3 nucleotides are TGCAGCGTTGTTTCTCGCGGGGGTCGGAATGAGCAGTTCTTC.

V and J are TRBV5-1 and TRBJ1-1; the D gene is possibly TRBD1 (6 bases). CDR1 and CDR2 from the germline V gene are SGHRS and YFSETQ. The CDR3 runs to 13 residues. V gave up 2 bases and J gave up 1 base, with 6 bases separating them. CDR3 protein: CASSLQGNTEAFF. The CDR3 DNA sequence: TGCGCCAGCAGCTTACAGGGGAACACTGAAGCTTTCTTT.

The V call is TRBV5-1, the J call TRBJ2-1; no definite D call. The CDR3 is made up of 13 amino acids. Germline V gene lookup returns CDR1 SGHRS and CDR2 YFSETQ. With 4 bases removed from V and 2 bases from J, the gap between germline ends came to 7 bases. CDR3 nucleotide sequence: TGCGCCAGCAGCGAAACACCCTACAATGAGCAGTTCTTC. Its translation: CASSETPYNEQFF. The full variable domain, with the rest looked up from reference TRBV5-1 and TRBJ2-1, is KAGVTQTPRYLIKTRGQQVTLSCSPISGHRSVSWYQQTPGQGLQFLFEYFSETQRNKGNFPGRFSGRQFSNSRSEMNVSTLELGDSALYLCASSETPYNEQFFGPGTRLTVL.

V is TRBV27 and J is TRBJ1-6; TRBD1 agrees at 10 bases. The V gene end was trimmed by 5 bases and the J gene end by 3 bases; junction bases not matched to a gene: 4. Germline V gene data show CDR1 as MNHEY and CDR2 as SMNVEV (reference sequence). This CDR3 is 16 amino acids long. The CDR3 bases are TGTGCCAGCAGTCCCTGGGACAGGGGCTATAATTCACCCCTCCACTTT. Residues: CASSPWDRGYNSPLHF.